Following are 23 T cell receptor beta chains from one sample sequenced in a study of tumor-infiltrating lymphocytes in localized non-small cell lung cancer. Produced via immunoSEQ multiplex PCR; TCRdb's table is partial and in-frame only. The sample has 24,000 or so clones, roughly 63% seen once. The sequenced sample was lung tumor tissue. These receptors all stem from a human donor with non-small cell lung cancer.

This clone has a handful of counts. This chain links TRBV19 with TRBJ1-5; 7 bases map to TRBD1. The CDR3 has 14 amino acids. Looked up from germline, CDR1 is LNHDA and CDR2 is SQIVND (reference sequence). The trim removed 9 bases at V and 5 bases at J, leaving 10 bases unmatched. CDR3 in amino acids: CASASSGGHQPQHF. In nucleotides, the CDR3 is TGTGCCAGCGCTAGCTCAGGGGGACATCAGCCCCAGCATTTT. Full variable domain (missing parts from reference TRBV19 and TRBJ1-5): DGGITQSPKYLFRKEGQNVTLSCEQNLNHDAMYWYRQDPGQGLRLIYYSQIVNDFQKGDIAEGYSVSREKKESFPLTVTSAQKNPTAFYLCASASSGGHQPQHFGDGTRLSIL.

This chain connects TRBV10-3 to TRBJ2-2; 14 bases map to TRBD2. This CDR3 has 18 amino acids. Germline V gene data show CDR1 as ENHRY and CDR2 as SYGVKD. J was trimmed by 3 bases and V by 0 bases; bases with no gene match: 3. This chain's CDR3 is CAISESTSGRGYTGELFF. The CDR3 nucleotides read TGTGCCATCAGTGAGTCGACTAGCGGGAGGGGTTACACCGGGGAGCTGTTTTTT.

This clone has just one count. The chain carries TRBV27 and TRBJ2-7; D unclear. Germline CDR1 reads MNHEY; CDR2 reads SMNVEV (reference sequence). Deletions cut 6 bases from V and 4 bases from J, with 7 bases between. This CDR3 has 11 amino acids. The CDR3 DNA reads as TGTGCCAGCAGGCGTGGTTACGAGCAGTACTTC. Protein: CASRRGYEQYF.

This clone was found once. The chain combines TRBV6-1 with TRBJ2-2; 8 nucleotides align to TRBD2. The CDR3 contains 11 residues. Germline V CDR1 and CDR2: MNHNS, SASEGT. V trimming: 6 bases; J trimming: 11 bases; junction bases outside the gene matches: 2. Here the CDR3 DNA reads TGTGCCAGCAGCAGGACTAGCGAGCTGTTTTTT. This codes for CASSRTSELFF.

The chain uses TRBV6-6 and TRBJ2-7, with D hard to call. Trimming cost V 1 base and J 2 bases, with 6 bases left between them. From germline, CDR1 is MNHNY and CDR2 SVGAGI (reference sequence). The CDR3 sequence is 13 residues long. The DNA for the CDR3 is TGTGCCAGCAGTTACTTACAGACCTACGAGCAGTACTTC. Translating gives CASSYLQTYEQYF.

This clone was counted once. The chain links TRBV5-1 to TRBJ1-1; D unclear. CDR3 length: 14 residues. V was shortened by 0 bases and J by 1 base, with 7 bases between the two germline ends. Germline assignment: CDR1 SGHRS and CDR2 YFSETQ. The CDR3 reads CASSLVLGNTEAFF. DNA for the CDR3: TGCGCCAGCAGCTTGGTGTTAGGGAACACTGAAGCTTTCTTT. The variable domain in full, with the rest retrieved from reference TRBV5-1 and TRBJ1-1, is KAGVTQTPRYLIKTRGQQVTLSCSPISGHRSVSWYQQTPGQGLQFLFEYFSETQRNKGNFPGRFSGRQFSNSRSEMNVSTLELGDSALYLCASSLVLGNTEAFFGQGTRLTVV.

The J gene is TRBJ2-1, the V gene TRBV7-3; 11 positions agree with TRBD2. Germline CDR1 and CDR2: SGHTA and FQGTGA. This CDR3 spans 15 amino acids. The ends lost 5 bases at V and 8 bases at J; junction bases unmatched: 8. CDR3 loop: CASSPTSGSIDEQFF. The CDR3 DNA sequence: TGTGCCAGCAGCCCTACTAGCGGGAGTATCGATGAGCAGTTCTTC.

J is TRBJ2-1 and V is TRBV5-1; D is unclear. The CDR3 runs to 14 residues. Germline values: CDR1 SGHRS, CDR2 YFSETQ. V lost 6 bases and J lost 0, with 10 bases in between. CDR3 bases: TGCGCCAGCACCCCTGACGGCTCCTACAATGAGCAGTTCTTC. Translating gives CASTPDGSYNEQFF.

The chain has TRBV15 and TRBJ1-2; D gene uncertain. The CDR3 loop spans 21 amino acids. V was pared by 8 bases and J by 1 base, with 35 bases between. CDR1 and CDR2 from the germline V gene are LNHNV and YYDKDF (reference sequence). CDR3 nucleotide sequence: TGTGCCACCTTCGGGGAACGGTCCGCGCCAGGATCTTTGACCGTTAACTATGGCTACACCTTC. Encoded protein: CATFGERSAPGSLTVNYGYTF.

This chain links TRBV29-1 with TRBJ2-7; D unclear. Trimming removed 2 bases from V and 0 bases from J, with 5 bases in between. Looked up from germline, CDR1 is SQVTM and CDR2 is ANQGSEA. This CDR3 has 12 residues. CDR3 DNA sequence: TGCAGCGTTGAATTACGCTCCTACGAGCAGTACTTC. It codes for CSVELRSYEQYF.

V usage is TRBV18 and J usage is TRBJ2-1; possibly TRBD1 or TRBD2 for D (7 bases each). The length of the CDR3 is 13 residues. V gave up 6 bases and J gave up 7 bases, with 13 bases separating them. The germline V gene encodes CDR1 KGHSH and CDR2 LQKENI. CDR3 coding DNA: TGTGCCAGCTCGCCAGGGGGGGGAAATGAGCAGTTCTTC. Translation gives CASSPGGGNEQFF.

The V and J genes are TRBV10-2 and TRBJ2-7, with D unclear. The CDR3 loop spans 12 amino acids. The germline V and J ends were trimmed by 10 bases and 3 bases, with 13 bases remaining between them. Germline CDR1 is WSHSY and CDR2 is SAAADI. The CDR3 is CATLGVSYEQYF. The DNA of the CDR3 is TGCGCCACCCTAGGTGTCAGCTACGAGCAGTACTTC.

The chain is built from TRBV7-6 and TRBJ2-1; 10 nucleotides line up with TRBD2. V was clipped by 2 bases and J by 4 bases; unmatched bases: 8. This CDR3 spans 17 amino acids. In germline, CDR1 is SGHVS, CDR2 FNYEAQ. CDR3 in amino acids: CASSLFPGTSVYNEQFF. CDR3 nucleotides: TGTGCCAGCAGCTTATTCCCCGGGACTAGCGTATACAATGAGCAGTTCTTC.

V is TRBV7-2 and J is TRBJ2-5; a possible D gene is TRBD2 (5 bases). Between the trimmed V and J ends, which lost 1 base and 4 bases, there was a span of 19 bases. In germline, CDR1 is SGHTA, CDR2 FQGNSA. The CDR3 runs to 17 residues. The CDR3 region has the DNA TGTGCCAGCAGCTTAGGACGGCTAGGAGGTCTCAGAGAGACCCAGTACTTC. This encodes CASSLGRLGGLRETQYF.

This clone was seen a few times. This sequence joins TRBV5-1 and TRBJ1-1; D ambiguous. The CDR3 totals 13 residues. CDR1 and CDR2 (germline): SGHRS, YFSETQ. V was shortened by 5 bases and J by 1 base, with 9 bases between the two germline ends. The CDR3: CASRELENTEAFF. The CDR3 DNA is TGCGCCAGCAGGGAACTTGAGAACACTGAAGCTTTCTTT.

The V gene is TRBV5-8, the J gene TRBJ2-1, with TRBD2 matching over 14 bases. J was trimmed by 7 bases and V by 4 bases; bases with no gene match: 10. Germline loops: CDR1 SGHTS, CDR2 YDEGEE. The CDR3 runs to 17 residues. The CDR3 DNA reads TGTGCCAGCAGCCCCGGACTAGCGGGAGGCGTCGGGAATGAGCAGTTCTTC. It encodes CASSPGLAGGVGNEQFF. Filled out from reference TRBV5-8 and TRBJ2-1, the complete variable domain reads EAGVTQSPTHLIKTRGQQATLRCSPISGHTSVYWYQQALGLGLQFLLWYDEGEERNRGNFPPRFSGRQFPNYSSELNVNALELEDSALYLCASSPGLAGGVGNEQFFGPGTRLTVL.

V gene TRBV7-7 combines with J gene TRBJ1-3; no clear D. Germline CDR1 reads SSHAT; CDR2 reads FNYEAQ (reference sequence). The V end lost 1 base, the J end lost 4 bases, and 5 bases lay between the germline ends. CDR3 size: 13 residues. CDR3: CASSLGSGNTIYF. The CDR3 nucleotides are TGTGCCAGCAGCTTAGGGAGCGGAAACACCATATATTTT.

The V gene is TRBV4-2, the J gene TRBJ1-1; 9 bases are a match to TRBD1. Germline V CDR1 and CDR2: LGHNA, YNFKEQ. This CDR3 region has 17 residues. The V segment lost 0 bases and the J segment 4 bases; nucleotides outside the gene matches: 9. The CDR3 loop reads CASSQDWILTGGTEAFF. The DNA of the CDR3 is TGTGCCAGCAGCCAAGATTGGATCCTGACAGGGGGCACTGAAGCTTTCTTT.

V is TRBV25-1 and J is TRBJ2-1; tentatively, D is TRBD1 (5 bases). V lost 7 bases, J lost 0 bases, and 10 bases lay in between. The CDR3 runs to 14 residues. Germline CDR1 and CDR2: MGHDK and SYGVNS. DNA for the CDR3: TGTGCCAGCACAGGGAAGAGCTCCTACAATGAGCAGTTCTTC. This gives the protein CASTGKSSYNEQFF.

The V call is TRBV7-2, the J call TRBJ2-7; D is possibly TRBD2 (6 bases). V was shortened by 3 bases and J by 2 bases, with 17 bases between the two germline ends. Germline V lookup: CDR1 SGHTA, CDR2 FQGNSA. The CDR3 length is 16 residues. The CDR3 DNA reads as TGTGCCAGCAGCTTCCGGTGGGAGACTAGGGCCTACGAGCAGTACTTC. Translated, it gives CASSFRWETRAYEQYF.

The chain couples TRBV15 to TRBJ2-7, with D perhaps given as TRBD1 or TRBD2 (5 bases each). CDR3 size: 16 residues. Germline V gives CDR1 LNHNV, CDR2 YYDKDF (reference sequence). Trimming stripped 1 base from V and 5 bases from J, with 18 bases between. This CDR3 reads CATSRGHGQGADEQYF. The CDR3 DNA is TGTGCCACCAGCAGAGGGCACGGGCAGGGAGCCGACGAGCAGTACTTC.

This rearrangement joins TRBV15 to TRBJ1-4; D call uncertain. This CDR3 region has 14 residues. CDR1 is LNHNV and CDR2 is YYDKDF in the germline V gene (reference sequence). V was shortened by 1 base and J by 0 bases, with 3 bases between the two germline ends. CDR3 nucleotide sequence: TGTGCCACCAGCAGAGCCGCAACTAATGAAAAACTGTTTTTT. It yields the protein CATSRAATNEKLFF.

The chain recombines TRBV9 with TRBJ2-5; 10 nucleotides agree with TRBD2. Trimming removed 3 bases from V and 3 bases from J; junction bases left unmatched: 5. The germline V gene has CDR1 SGDLS and CDR2 YYNGEE. The CDR3 has 15 residues. The CDR3 DNA follows: TGTGCCAGCAGCGCTAGCGGGAGCACTAAAGAGACCCAGTACTTC. Its protein is CASSASGSTKETQYF.